This TCR beta chain was sequenced in a study of blood T cell repertoires in COVID-19. Study details: COVID-19 samples collected from the United States, Italy and Spain covered acute and convalescent phases. Sources were T cells, B-cell-depleted T cells, or PBMCs; the material itself was cDNA or gDNA.

Germline CDR1 is MNHEY and CDR2 is SVGAGI. V was shortened by 3 bases and J by 2 bases, with 8 bases between the two germline ends. CDR3 size: 13 residues. Per the original methods: Amplifying reference gene primers gave estimates of nucleated cell counts. Libraries were prepared by immunoSEQ multiplex PCR; TCRdb keeps only in-frame clonotypes and omits some of them. V and J calls and clone size follow that table, whereas D and trimming were derived from the DNA. The sample holds tens of thousands of clones, about nine tenths seen once. The chain is built from TRBV6-5 and TRBJ2-7, with D uncertain. Sequenced material: peripheral blood. This clonotype was obtained from an elderly woman with acute or convalescent COVID-19. The CDR3: CASSYDLTYEQYF. For the CDR3, the DNA is TGTGCCAGCAGTTATGATCTAACCTACGAGCAGTACTTC.